This passage covers 10 T cell receptor beta chains from one sample sequenced in a study of shared clonotypes between healthy human individuals. CD45RO-negative, CCR7-positively selected cells formed the naive CD8 fraction, excluding terminally differentiated effector memory CD45RA+ cells. The repertoire was sequenced with immunoSEQ multiplex PCR; TCRdb's copy has only in-frame clones and lacks some. The profile shows about 2 million clones, about 95% of them singletons. Input material: naive CD8+ T cells sorted from blood. Receptor source: a man between 18 and 35 years old in good health.

As for this clone: The same CDR3 arises from other DNA sequences in this sample as well. The J gene is TRBJ2-5, the V gene TRBV27; no clear D gene. There are 11 residues in the CDR3. Trimming stripped 6 bases from V and 0 bases from J, with 2 bases between. Germline lookup yields CDR1 MNHEY and CDR2 SMNVEV (reference sequence). The chain's CDR3 is CASRHQETQYF. CDR3 nucleotides: TGTGCCAGCAGACACCAAGAGACCCAGTACTTC.

In regard to this clone: This CDR3 is also generated by other DNA sequences in the sample. The rearrangement joins TRBV7-9 to TRBJ1-1; no clear D gene. V was cut by 0 bases and J by 5 bases, with 4 bases left in between. The V gene's germline CDR1 is SEHNR and CDR2 FQNEAQ (reference sequence). This CDR3 spans 12 amino acids. The CDR3 nucleotides read TGTGCCAGCAGCTTAGCAGGGACTGAAGCTTTCTTT. The encoded protein is CASSLAGTEAFF.

The chain carries TRBV9 and TRBJ2-1; no clear D. The ends were cut back, 4 bases at V and 6 bases at J, with 14 bases in the middle. The length of the CDR3 is 14 residues. Looked up from germline, CDR1 is SGDLS and CDR2 is YYNGEE. DNA of the CDR3: TGTGCCAGCAGCCCTCTGTATTCAACCAATGAGCAGTTCTTC. Its translation: CASSPLYSTNEQFF.

This rearrangement joins TRBV11-2 to TRBJ2-4, with D unresolved. Germline lookup yields CDR1 SGHAT and CDR2 FQNNGV. Trimming took 0 bases from V and 4 from J, leaving 7 bases between them. The CDR3 length is 14 residues. The CDR3 reads CASSLDYPKNIQYF. The CDR3 nucleotides are TGTGCCAGCAGCTTAGATTACCCTAAAAACATTCAGTACTTC. Drawing the rest from reference TRBV11-2 and TRBJ2-4, the complete variable domain is EAGVAQSPRYKIIEKRQSVAFWCNPISGHATLYWYQQILGQGPKLLIQFQNNGVVDDSQLPKDRFSAERLKGVDSTLKIQPAKLEDSAVYLCASSLDYPKNIQYFGAGTRLSVL.

This sequence joins TRBV14 and TRBJ1-2, with 8 bases that match TRBD1. CDR1 and CDR2 (germline): SGHDN, FVKESK. V shed 4 bases, J shed 3 bases, and the junction held 4 bases outside the gene matches. The CDR3 consists of 14 residues. The CDR3 here is CASSLVTGDYGYTF. The CDR3 DNA reads TGTGCCAGCAGCCTCGTGACAGGGGACTATGGCTACACCTTC.

V is TRBV19 and J is TRBJ1-2; 10 bases align to TRBD1. The CDR3 contains 17 residues. With 3 bases clipped from V and 3 bases from J, the junction kept 10 bases outside the gene matches. Germline values: CDR1 LNHDA, CDR2 SQIVND (reference sequence). This chain's CDR3 is CASSITPGTGVYYGYTF. The CDR3 bases are TGTGCCAGTAGTATCACCCCCGGGACAGGGGTATACTATGGCTACACCTTC.

This rearrangement joins TRBV7-9 to TRBJ2-7; TRBD1 matches 8 bases. Germline CDR1 and CDR2: SEHNR and FQNEAQ (reference sequence). The V and J ends lost 4 bases and 3 bases, in that order; junction bases with no gene match: 5. The CDR3 loop spans 14 amino acids. CDR3: CASSSSTGDYEQYF. CDR3 nucleotides: TGTGCCAGCAGCTCTTCGACAGGGGACTACGAGCAGTACTTC.

A note on this clone: This sample also contains other DNA sequences that code for the same CDR3. The chain combines TRBV7-9 with TRBJ1-2; D is perhaps TRBD1 (5 bases). Trimming removed 3 bases from V and 6 bases from J, with 11 bases in between. The CDR3 extends over 13 amino acids. Germline loops: CDR1 SEHNR, CDR2 FQNEAQ (reference sequence). The CDR3 bases are TGTGCCAGCAGCTTCGGGCAGGGAAATGGCTACACCTTC. It yields the protein CASSFGQGNGYTF.

This chain joins TRBV19 and TRBJ1-2, with D possibly being TRBD1 (6 bases). CDR3 size: 17 residues. V was cut by 3 bases and J by 3 bases, with 20 bases left in between. The germline gives CDR1 LNHDA, CDR2 SQIVND (reference sequence). The CDR3 here is CASSIRDIRRWDYGYTF. The CDR3 DNA follows: TGTGCCAGTAGTATCCGGGACATACGAAGGTGGGACTATGGCTACACCTTC. The entire variable domain, with the rest obtained from reference TRBV19 and TRBJ1-2, is as follows: DGGITQSPKYLFRKEGQNVTLSCEQNLNHDAMYWYRQDPGQGLRLIYYSQIVNDFQKGDIAEGYSVSREKKESFPLTVTSAQKNPTAFYLCASSIRDIRRWDYGYTFGSGTRLTVV.

This chain connects TRBV6-5 to TRBJ2-1, with 8 bases lining up with TRBD2. This CDR3 is 14 amino acids long. Germline V gene sequence: CDR1 MNHEY, CDR2 SVGAGI. The V and J ends lost 2 bases and 5 bases, in that order; junction bases with no gene match: 2. The CDR3 DNA reads as TGTGCCAGCAGTTACGTACTAGCGGACAATGAGCAGTTCTTC. Encoded protein: CASSYVLADNEQFF.